Below are 21 T cell receptor beta chains sequenced from a single sample in a study of shared clonotypes between healthy human individuals. Clones were read by immunoSEQ multiplex PCR, and TCRdb kept only the in-frame ones, dropping some. Of 2,500,000 or so clones in the sample, 93% were seen once. Material for sequencing was naive CD4+ T cells from PBMCs. Subset denoted: CD45RA+ positively selected. The receptors stem from a man aged 18 to 35 in good health. Some clones in this sample may be carry-over from other donors' samples.

The chain recombines TRBV18 with TRBJ1-1; TRBD1 aligns across 7 bases. The J segment lost 1 base and the V segment lost 3 bases, leaving 2 bases of the junction unmatched. The V gene's germline CDR1 is KGHSH and CDR2 LQKENI. This CDR3 region has 14 residues. CDR3 DNA sequence: TGTGCCAGCTCACCGGACAGGTCGAACACTGAAGCTTTCTTT. Protein product: CASSPDRSNTEAFF.

The chain joins TRBV19 to TRBJ1-1; no clear D. This CDR3 contains 16 residues. CDR1 and CDR2 from the germline V gene are LNHDA and SQIVND (reference sequence). V was pared by 4 bases and J by 0 bases, with 15 bases between. The DNA for the CDR3 is TGTGCCAGTAGTAATGGCCAAGCCCGCCTGAACACTGAAGCTTTCTTT. This encodes CASSNGQARLNTEAFF.

CDR3 residues: CASSLMGDFGYTF. Here the CDR3 DNA reads TGCGCCAGCAGCTTGATGGGGGATTTTGGCTACACCTTC. This sequence joins TRBV5-1 and TRBJ1-2; D is possibly TRBD1 (5 bases). In germline, CDR1 is SGHRS, CDR2 YFSETQ. V dropped 1 base and J dropped 7 bases, with 11 bases sitting between them. The CDR3 covers 13 residues.

V gene TRBV7-6 combines with J gene TRBJ2-7, with 14 positions matching TRBD2. V shed 5 bases, J shed 3 bases, and the junction held 6 bases outside the gene matches. CDR1 is SGHVS and CDR2 is FNYEAQ in the germline V gene. The CDR3 is 16 residues long. CDR3 sequence: CASSSPGLAGVYEQYF. The CDR3, as DNA: TGTGCCAGCAGCAGCCCGGGACTAGCGGGAGTCTACGAGCAGTACTTC.

This sequence joins TRBV28 and TRBJ2-3; no clear D. V gave up 6 bases and J gave up 2 bases, with 9 bases separating them. CDR3 size: 13 residues. CDR1 is MDHEN and CDR2 is SYDVKM in the germline V gene. The CDR3 region is CASSGLATDTQYF. Here the CDR3 DNA reads TGTGCCAGCAGCGGGTTAGCCACAGATACGCAGTATTTT.

The chain uses TRBV30 and TRBJ2-4; weak D call: TRBD1 (6 bases). Germline CDR1 reads GTSNPN; CDR2 reads SVGIG (reference sequence). The V end lost 0 bases, the J end lost 0 bases, and 9 bases lay between the germline ends. The CDR3 runs to 15 residues. The CDR3 sequence is CAWSVSDRAKNIQYF. CDR3 coding DNA: TGTGCCTGGAGTGTTTCGGACAGAGCCAAAAACATTCAGTACTTC.

This clone was counted a few times. V usage is TRBV9 and J usage is TRBJ2-1; possible D gene TRBD2, 5 bases. This CDR3 has 16 residues. Germline CDR1 and CDR2: SGDLS and YYNGEE. The V gene lost 4 bases and the J gene lost 9 bases, with 23 bases spanning the gap. DNA of the CDR3: TGTGCCAGCAGCCCCCGTTTGACGACCGCGGGTATTGAGCAGTTCTTC. Its protein product is CASSPRLTTAGIEQFF.

V is TRBV15 and J is TRBJ2-3, with D possibly being TRBD1 or TRBD2 (5 bases each). The CDR3 runs 16 residues. CDR1 and CDR2 from the germline V gene are LNHNV and YYDKDF (reference sequence). V shed 3 bases and J shed 4 bases, with 17 bases lying between them. The CDR3 spells CATSSIGTWKADTQYF. The CDR3 DNA follows: TGTGCCACCAGCAGCATAGGGACCTGGAAGGCAGATACGCAGTATTTT.

The V call is TRBV13, the J call TRBJ2-7, with TRBD2 matching 12 bases. CDR1 PRHDT and CDR2 FYEKMQ come from the germline V gene (reference sequence). The CDR3 totals 15 residues. Germline trimming cut 2 bases from V and 2 bases from J; bases unmatched to any gene: 1. The CDR3 DNA reads TGTGCCAGCAGCTTACTAGCGGGAGGGCCCTACGAGCAGTACTTC. This codes for CASSLLAGGPYEQYF.

The chain employs TRBV7-8 and TRBJ2-1; a weak D match, TRBD2 (6 bases). This CDR3 has 15 amino acids. V was clipped by 2 bases and J by 3 bases, with 11 bases between them. CDR1 and CDR2 from the germline V gene are SGHVS and FQNEAQ. This chain's CDR3 is CASSLRGKDYNEQFF. DNA of the CDR3: TGTGCCAGCAGCTTACGGGGGAAAGACTACAATGAGCAGTTCTTC.

This clone was observed a single time. The genes are TRBV30 and TRBJ2-3; D unclear. V was shortened by 2 bases and J by 0 bases, with 12 bases between the two germline ends. This CDR3 is 15 amino acids long. Germline V lookup: CDR1 GTSNPN, CDR2 SVGIG (reference sequence). The CDR3 spells CAWSMTATSTDTQYF. The CDR3 DNA reads TGTGCCTGGAGTATGACGGCCACTAGCACAGATACGCAGTATTTT.

Concerning this clone itself: Other nucleotide sequences in the sample specify the same CDR3. This rearrangement joins TRBV14 to TRBJ2-1, with 10 bases aligning to TRBD2. V shed 5 bases, J shed 2 bases, and the junction held 3 bases outside the gene matches. Germline CDR1 is SGHDN and CDR2 is FVKESK. The CDR3 is 15 amino acids. The CDR3 sequence is CASSSTSGAYNEQFF. Here the CDR3 DNA reads TGTGCCAGCAGCTCCACTAGCGGGGCCTACAATGAGCAGTTCTTC.

The chain uses TRBV28 and TRBJ1-1; D is perhaps TRBD1 (5 bases). V shed 6 bases and J shed 11 bases, with 13 bases lying between them. Germline values: CDR1 MDHEN, CDR2 SYDVKM. This CDR3 is built from 11 residues. The CDR3 here is CASSPRDGAFF. CDR3 DNA sequence: TGTGCCAGCAGCCCCCGGGACGGGGCTTTCTTT.

V and J are TRBV7-3 and TRBJ1-1; TRBD1 aligns across 7 bases. Germline V gives CDR1 SGHTA, CDR2 FQGTGA. This CDR3 has 16 residues. Trimming took 1 base from V and 4 from J; bases not matched to a gene: 9. The CDR3: CASSLKGNRGRTEAFF. The CDR3 bases are TGTGCCAGCAGCTTAAAGGGTAACAGGGGACGCACTGAAGCTTTCTTT. Looking up the rest from reference TRBV7-3 and TRBJ1-1 gives the full variable domain: GAGVSQTPSNKVTEKGKYVELRCDPISGHTALYWYRQSLGQGPEFLIYFQGTGAADDSGLPNDRFFAVRPEGSVSTLKIQRTERGDSAVYLCASSLKGNRGRTEAFFGQGTRLTVV.

The chain is built from TRBV7-2 and TRBJ2-2; 16 nucleotides agree with TRBD2. Trimming took 5 bases from V and 5 from J; bases not matched to a gene: 5. The CDR3 is 17 amino acids. Germline loops: CDR1 SGHTA, CDR2 FQGNSA. The CDR3 reads CASSPGLAGGKTGELFF. In DNA, the CDR3 is TGTGCCAGCAGCCCGGGACTAGCGGGAGGGAAGACCGGGGAGCTGTTTTTT.

This clone was counted once. The chain uses TRBV6-1 and TRBJ1-1, with TRBD1 as a possible D gene (5 bases). The CDR3 is 15 amino acids. Trimming removed 4 bases from V and 1 base from J, with 13 bases in between. CDR1 MNHNS and CDR2 SASEGT come from the germline V gene. Written as DNA, the CDR3 is TGTGCCAGCAGTGCGGGCAGGGCAGGGAACACTGAAGCTTTCTTT. This encodes CASSAGRAGNTEAFF.

V gene TRBV5-4 combines with J gene TRBJ2-2; the match to TRBD1 covers 9 bases. Unmatched junction bases numbered 6, after V lost 2 bases and J lost 1 base. Germline CDR1 reads SGHNT; CDR2 reads YYREEE (reference sequence). The CDR3 length is 17 residues. As DNA, the CDR3 is TGTGCCAGCAGCTTACCTCCGGGACAGGGGAACACCGGGGAGCTGTTTTTT. This codes for CASSLPPGQGNTGELFF.

This chain links TRBV2 with TRBJ1-5; 7 bases are shared with TRBD1. CDR3 length: 14 amino acids. Germline lookup yields CDR1 SNHLY and CDR2 FYNNEI. V gave up 6 bases and J gave up 3 bases; unmatched junction bases: 5. CDR3 in DNA: TGTGCCAGCAGGGGGGACAGTATCAATCAGCCCCAGCATTTT. Its translation is CASRGDSINQPQHF.

The chain carries TRBV27 and TRBJ2-5; D gene uncertain. This CDR3 spans 16 amino acids. CDR1 and CDR2 (germline): MNHEY, SMNVEV (reference sequence). V dropped 6 bases and J dropped 0 bases, with 17 bases sitting between them. The DNA of the CDR3 is TGTGCCAGCAGCTGGTACGGCGGTGGGGACCAAGAGACCCAGTACTTC. Translating gives CASSWYGGGDQETQYF.

The gene calls are TRBV5-1 and TRBJ2-3; 7 nucleotides agree with TRBD2. Germline assignment: CDR1 SGHRS and CDR2 YFSETQ. This CDR3 is built from 18 residues. V lost 4 bases, J lost 3 bases, and 17 bases stayed unmatched. As DNA, the CDR3 is TGCGCCAGCAGCCCGCCGACTCAGTCGGGGGGTTGGACAGATACGCAGTATTTT. It codes for CASSPPTQSGGWTDTQYF. Filled out from reference TRBV5-1 and TRBJ2-3, the complete variable domain reads KAGVTQTPRYLIKTRGQQVTLSCSPISGHRSVSWYQQTPGQGLQFLFEYFSETQRNKGNFPGRFSGRQFSNSRSEMNVSTLELGDSALYLCASSPPTQSGGWTDTQYFGPGTRLTVL.

The V call is TRBV28, the J call TRBJ1-1; D is perhaps TRBD1 (6 bases). Trimming shortened V by 7 bases and J by 2 bases, and 14 bases separated the two germline ends. The CDR3 runs to 14 residues. CDR1 is MDHEN, CDR2 SYDVKM, per germline. CDR3 DNA: TGTGCCAGCAAAACCCGGACAGTCAACACTGAAGCTTTCTTT. Protein product: CASKTRTVNTEAFF. Looking up the rest from reference TRBV28 and TRBJ1-1 gives the full variable domain: DVKVTQSSRYLVKRTGEKVFLECVQDMDHENMFWYRQDPGLGLRLIYFSYDVKMKEKGDIPEGYSVSREKKERFSLILESASTNQTSMYLCASKTRTVNTEAFFGQGTRLTVV.